What follows are 8 T cell receptor beta chains derived from one specimen sequenced in a study of PD-L1 blockade in urothelial cancer (dated by TCRdb to 2017 to 2019). Receptor libraries were prepared by the immunoSEQ multiplex PCR assay. The source is immuneACCESS, and TCRdb retained only in-frame sequences with V and J called. Part of the clones is not carried over; for the studies checked, unresolved V genes explain less than half of this, and the remainder is unexplained. The sample yields some 35,000 clones; 70% to 85% were counted once. The ten biggest clones cover about 17% of the sample. The sample was PBMCs, taken around atezolizumab (anti-PD-L1) treatment. The receptor source for this set is a man in his sixties with urothelial cancer.

This sequence joins TRBV13 and TRBJ2-3, with 11 bases identical to TRBD2. Germline V CDR1 and CDR2: PRHDT, FYEKMQ (reference sequence). The CDR3 is made up of 15 amino acids. V was clipped by 8 bases and J by 4 bases; unmatched bases: 8. The CDR3 DNA reads as TGTGCCAGCGGGTGGGCTAGCGGGGGGCCAGATACGCAGTATTTT. Amino acid sequence: CASGWASGGPDTQYF. Full variable domain (outside the CDR3, taken from reference TRBV13 and TRBJ2-3): AAGVIQSPRHLIKEKRETATLKCYPIPRHDTVYWYQQGPGQDPQFLISFYEKMQSDKGSIPDRFSAQQFSDYHSELNMSSLELGDSALYFCASGWASGGPDTQYFGPGTRLTVL.

V usage is TRBV4-1 and J usage is TRBJ1-1, with D possibly being TRBD1 (5 bases). The CDR3 extends over 13 amino acids. Germline values: CDR1 MGHRA, CDR2 YSYEKL. V was clipped by 0 bases and J by 4 bases, with 6 bases between them. The CDR3 protein is CASSQDRGTEAFF. DNA for the CDR3: TGCGCCAGCAGCCAAGATAGGGGCACTGAAGCTTTCTTT.

This chain connects TRBV14 to TRBJ2-1, with TRBD1 matching over 7 bases. Germline V gene sequence: CDR1 SGHDN, CDR2 FVKESK. With V trimmed by 5 bases and J by 3 bases, 10 bases remained unmatched. CDR3 length: 16 amino acids. CDR3 residues: CASSDRAPNFYNEQFF. CDR3 DNA sequence: TGTGCCAGCAGCGACAGGGCGCCGAACTTCTACAATGAGCAGTTCTTC.

In its sample, this clone was seen once. The rearrangement uses TRBV7-9 and TRBJ2-1, with 7 bases aligning to TRBD2. Losses at the gene ends were 5 bases for V and 1 base for J; bases not matched to a gene: 8. The length of the CDR3 is 16 residues. The germline CDR1 and CDR2 sequences are SEHNR and FQNEAQ (reference sequence). The CDR3 loop reads CASSPRAGVSYNEQFF. As DNA, the CDR3 is TGTGCCAGCAGCCCCAGGGCGGGGGTGTCCTACAATGAGCAGTTCTTC.

The gene calls are TRBV25-1 and TRBJ1-1; no clear D gene. V shed 2 bases and J shed 1 base, with 8 bases lying between them. The CDR3 loop spans 14 amino acids. Germline V gives CDR1 MGHDK, CDR2 SYGVNS. Written as DNA, the CDR3 is TGTGCCAGCAGTGAACACGAGGAGAACACTGAAGCTTTCTTT. It is translated as CASSEHEENTEAFF. Looking up the rest from reference TRBV25-1 and TRBJ1-1 gives the full variable domain: EADIYQTPRYLVIGTGKKITLECSQTMGHDKMYWYQQDPGMELHLIHYSYGVNSTEKGDLSSESTVSRIRTEHFPLTLESARPSHTSQYLCASSEHEENTEAFFGQGTRLTVV.

The chain couples TRBV6-1 to TRBJ1-1; maybe TRBD1 (6 bases). The CDR3 is made up of 13 amino acids. Germline assignment: CDR1 MNHNS and CDR2 SASEGT. V was pared by 5 bases and J by 3 bases, with 10 bases between. The CDR3 is CASSSQGYTEAFF. The CDR3 nucleotides are TGTGCCAGCAGTTCCCAGGGGTACACTGAAGCTTTCTTT.

V is TRBV5-1 and J is TRBJ2-1; D is possibly TRBD2 (6 bases). V dropped 4 bases and J dropped 2 bases, with 13 bases sitting between them. Looked up from germline, CDR1 is SGHRS and CDR2 is YFSETQ. The CDR3 consists of 15 residues. The CDR3 region is CASSRTGVAYNEQFF. CDR3 nucleotide sequence: TGCGCCAGCAGCCGGACGGGGGTAGCCTACAATGAGCAGTTCTTC.

The DNA of the CDR3 is TGTGCCAGCAGCTTAGATCTGGCTAGCGGGGGGGCCGGTGCAGAGACCCAGTACTTC. This encodes CASSLDLASGGAGAETQYF. The rearrangement uses TRBV11-2 and TRBJ2-5, with 12 bases that match TRBD2. Germline CDR1 reads SGHAT; CDR2 reads FQNNGV. J gave up 4 bases and V 0 bases, and 12 bases lay outside the gene matches. The CDR3 is 19 residues long.